In its sample, the clone carrying this TCR beta chain was seen once. Assay: immunoSEQ multiplex PCR; the TCRdb copy retains only in-frame clones and omits some. The data show about 80,000 clones, 84% seen once. This CDR3 region has 13 residues. Germline loops: CDR1 SGHDN, CDR2 FVKESK. The V gene lost 4 bases and the J gene lost 4 bases, with 10 bases spanning the gap. This record belongs to a study of OX40 agonist ivuxolimab in advanced cancers. This clonotype originated in an adult with an advanced solid tumor such as melanoma, head and neck, liver or kidney cancer. Sample: CD4+ or CD8+ T cells sorted from blood, taken in a trial of the OX40 agonist ivuxolimab. This rearrangement joins TRBV14 to TRBJ1-1; no firm D call. This CDR3 reads CASSRTVGTEAFF. Written as DNA, the CDR3 is TGTGCCAGCAGCCGGACGGTGGGCACTGAAGCTTTCTTT. Full variable domain (outside the CDR3, taken from reference TRBV14 and TRBJ1-1): EAGVTQFPSHSVIEKGQTVTLRCDPISGHDNLYWYRRVMGKEIKFLLHFVKESKQDESGMPNNRFLAERTGGTYSTLKVQPAELEDSGVYFCASSRTVGTEAFFGQGTRLTVV.